The 17 T cell receptor beta chains below were found in one sample sequenced in a study of blood T cell repertoires in COVID-19. Produced via immunoSEQ multiplex PCR; TCRdb's table is partial and in-frame only. The sample contains 200,000 to 250,000 clones, 85% to 90% of which appear only once. The sample comprised PBMCs or T cells enriched from blood (not recorded which). These receptor sequences come from a woman aged 18 to 35 in a cohort exposed to, infected with or recovered from COVID-19 (not recorded which).

Only one count was recorded for this clone. The genes are TRBV3-1 (or the pseudogene TRBV3-2) and TRBJ1-2, with 11 nucleotides matching TRBD1. The CDR3 is 14 amino acids. CDR1 and CDR2 (germline): LGHDT, YNNKEL (reference sequence). V lost 6 bases to trimming and J lost 3 bases; unmatched junction nucleotides: 3. CDR3 nucleotides: TGTGCCAGCAGGCGGGACAGGGGGGACTATGGCTACACCTTC. It encodes CASRRDRGDYGYTF.

This chain connects TRBV28 to TRBJ1-5, with D perhaps TRBD1 (6 bases). V was pared by 3 bases and J by 3 bases, with 18 bases between. This CDR3 region has 17 residues. CDR1 and CDR2 from the germline V gene are MDHEN and SYDVKM. The CDR3 coding sequence is TGTGCCAGCAGTTTCTATTGGACCGGACAGCTCAATCAGCCCCAGCATTTT. Translating it yields CASSFYWTGQLNQPQHF.

J is TRBJ2-7 and V is TRBV7-9, with 10 bases identical to TRBD1. The V gene's germline CDR1 is SEHNR and CDR2 FQNEAQ (reference sequence). The CDR3 contains 14 residues. V was pared by 5 bases and J by 2 bases, with 3 bases of the junction left unmatched. CDR3 in DNA: TGTGCCAGCAGCGGGGACAGGGGCACCTACGAGCAGTACTTC. This gives the protein CASSGDRGTYEQYF.

The V and J genes are TRBV24-1 and TRBJ1-4; 8 bases are a match to TRBD1. The ends lost 4 bases at V and 7 bases at J; junction bases unmatched: 7. Looked up from germline, CDR1 is KGHDR and CDR2 is SFDVKD. This CDR3 spans 15 amino acids. The CDR3 coding sequence is TGTGCCACCAGTGAGTCGACAGGGGCGGGTGAAAAACTGTTTTTT. Translating gives CATSESTGAGEKLFF.

The V call is TRBV18, the J call TRBJ2-1; no reliable D call. Trimming stripped 3 bases from V and 7 bases from J, with 10 bases between. The CDR3 covers 13 residues. The germline V gene encodes CDR1 KGHSH and CDR2 LQKENI. CDR3 loop: CASSPLAINEQFF. The CDR3 DNA sequence: TGTGCCAGCTCACCTCTCGCTATAAATGAGCAGTTCTTC.

The chain is built from TRBV30 and TRBJ2-3; 13 nucleotides match TRBD2. The V gene's germline CDR1 is GTSNPN and CDR2 SVGIG (reference sequence). This CDR3 contains 16 residues. The V and J ends lost 2 bases and 2 bases, in that order; junction bases with no gene match: 4. Here the CDR3 DNA reads TGTGCCTGGAGTCCGGGACTAGCGGGATCCACAGATACGCAGTATTTT. Its translation is CAWSPGLAGSTDTQYF.

This clone was seen once. V is TRBV29-1 and J is TRBJ2-7; maybe TRBD1 (6 bases). This CDR3 is built from 11 residues. Germline assignment: CDR1 SQVTM and CDR2 ANQGSEA. Trimming removed 7 bases at V and 2 bases at J, with 9 bases between. The CDR3 is CSAGQPYEQYF. CDR3 DNA sequence: TGCAGCGCTGGACAGCCCTACGAGCAGTACTTC.

This clone was counted a single time. The chain employs TRBV23-1 and TRBJ2-1; possible D gene TRBD1, 5 bases. TRBV23-1 is an open reading frame, and its role is uncertain. The CDR3 has 14 residues. V shed 0 bases and J shed 8 bases, with 11 bases lying between them. The CDR3 nucleotides read TGCGCCAGCAGTCAATCGGGCAGGGCCCATGAGCAGTTCTTC. It encodes CASSQSGRAHEQFF.

This clone has just a few counts. The rearrangement uses TRBV27 and TRBJ2-2; D unclear. Looked up from germline, CDR1 is MNHEY and CDR2 is SMNVEV (reference sequence). V lost 2 bases and J lost 6, with 7 bases in between. The CDR3 is 13 residues long. The CDR3 bases are TGTGCCAGCAGTTTAAAAGCGCCCGGGGAGCTGTTTTTT. It specifies CASSLKAPGELFF.

This sequence joins TRBV15 and TRBJ2-3, with D unresolved. Trimming cost V 0 bases and J 5 bases, with 18 bases left between them. This CDR3 spans 17 amino acids. Germline CDR1 is LNHNV and CDR2 is YYDKDF (reference sequence). The CDR3 protein is CATSRDSYPEIGDTQYF. The CDR3 DNA sequence: TGTGCCACCAGCAGAGATTCTTACCCCGAAATCGGAGATACGCAGTATTTT.

V usage is TRBV9 and J usage is TRBJ1-5; tentative D call: TRBD1 (6 bases). The CDR3 sequence is 15 residues long. The V gene's germline CDR1 is SGDLS and CDR2 YYNGEE. The germline V and J ends were trimmed by 3 bases and 4 bases, with 14 bases remaining between them. The CDR3 bases are TGTGCCAGCAGCGCTTCAGGGGCTAATAATCAGCCCCAGCATTTT. This encodes CASSASGANNQPQHF.

The rearrangement links TRBV6-1 to TRBJ2-5; weak D call: TRBD1 (5 bases). This CDR3 comprises 17 residues. Germline CDR1 MNHNS, CDR2 SASEGT. V was trimmed by 2 bases and J by 1 base, leaving 17 bases between them. CDR3 sequence: CASSEIWGRVGQETQYF. Here the CDR3 DNA reads TGTGCCAGCAGTGAAATATGGGGCAGGGTGGGCCAAGAGACCCAGTACTTC.

This clone was counted only a few times. The chain is built from TRBV7-2 and TRBJ1-1, with TRBD1 matching over 8 bases. The germline V gene has CDR1 SGHTA and CDR2 FQGNSA. V gave up 3 bases and J gave up 8 bases; unmatched junction bases: 5. The CDR3 runs to 13 residues. The CDR3 protein is CASSLDRDREAFF. The CDR3 DNA is TGTGCCAGCAGCTTGGACCGGGACAGGGAAGCTTTCTTT.

This clone was recorded at least ten times. The CDR3 DNA is TGTGCCAGCAGCCTATATGCCGATGAGCAGTTCTTC. Its translation is CASSLYADEQFF. The V call is TRBV7-3, the J call TRBJ2-1, with D unclear. CDR1 is SGHTA and CDR2 is FQGTGA in the germline V gene. V lost 5 bases, J lost 8 bases, and 10 bases lay in between. This CDR3 has 12 residues.

The chain links TRBV3-1 (or the pseudogene TRBV3-2) to TRBJ1-1, with a possible D match to TRBD1 (5 bases). Trimming took 2 bases from V and 1 from J, leaving 8 bases between them. Germline V gene sequence: CDR1 LGHDT, CDR2 YNNKEL (reference sequence). The CDR3 runs to 14 residues. The CDR3 reads CASSQQGGNTEAFF. The CDR3 DNA reads as TGTGCCAGCAGCCAACAGGGAGGGAACACTGAAGCTTTCTTT.

The V and J genes are TRBV5-6 and TRBJ2-2; D unclear. V lost 0 bases to trimming and J lost 1 base, with 7 bases between them. CDR1 and CDR2 (germline): SGHDT, YYEEEE. The CDR3 has 15 amino acids. The CDR3 DNA follows: TGTGCCAGCAGCTTGGAGCCAGGGAACACCGGGGAGCTGTTTTTT. Protein: CASSLEPGNTGELFF.

V gene TRBV7-8 combines with J gene TRBJ2-7; possible D gene TRBD2, 6 bases. The V and J ends lost 5 bases and 4 bases respectively, with 15 bases between them. The germline V gene has CDR1 SGHVS and CDR2 FQNEAQ. This CDR3 region has 14 residues. The CDR3 is CASSQRASLYEQYF. Written as DNA, the CDR3 is TGTGCCAGCAGCCAGCGGGCCAGCTTATACGAGCAGTACTTC.